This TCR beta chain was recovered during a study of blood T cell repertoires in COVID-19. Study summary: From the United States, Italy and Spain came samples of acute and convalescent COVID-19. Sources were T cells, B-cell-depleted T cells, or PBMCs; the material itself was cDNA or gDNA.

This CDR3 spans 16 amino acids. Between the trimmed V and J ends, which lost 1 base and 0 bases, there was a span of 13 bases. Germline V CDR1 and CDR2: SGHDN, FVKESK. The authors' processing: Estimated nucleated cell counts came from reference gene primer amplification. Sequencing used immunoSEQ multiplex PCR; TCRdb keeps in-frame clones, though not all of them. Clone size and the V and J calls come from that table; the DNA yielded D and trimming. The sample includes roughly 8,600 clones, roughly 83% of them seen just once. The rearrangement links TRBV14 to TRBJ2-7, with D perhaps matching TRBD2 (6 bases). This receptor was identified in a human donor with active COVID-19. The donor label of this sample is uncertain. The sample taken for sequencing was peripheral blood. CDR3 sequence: CASSQVPLATSYEQYF. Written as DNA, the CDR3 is TGTGCCAGCAGCCAAGTGCCCCTAGCGACCTCCTACGAGCAGTACTTC.